This TCR beta chain derives from a study of T cell repertoires in cytomegalovirus infection. Study-wide results and caveats: Within the response measured ex vivo, HLA-C-restricted CMV-specific TCR beta clonotypes were dominant. Cumulative public TCR beta family frequency identified carriers of CMV plus the relevant HLA.

This CDR3 has 15 residues. Trimming removed 4 bases from V and 6 bases from J; junction bases left unmatched: 3. Germline V gene sequence: CDR1 SGHTA, CDR2 FQGNSA. TCRdb analysed the reads with MiXCR anew, one entry per CDR3 protein. The profile covers roughly 150,000 distinct CDR3 sequences, with approximately 17% appearing a single time and 18% taken by the ten largest. Remarks on this clonotype: Its antigen is currently unknown.

This TCR came from a human donor in good health (CMV status not recorded). Some clones in this sample may be carry-over from other donors' samples. The J gene is TRBJ2-1, the V gene TRBV7-2; 13 positions match TRBD2. Sequencing input: CD8+ T cells from PBMCs. The CDR3 DNA reads as TGTGCCAGCAGCTACGGGACTAGCGGGACCAATGAGCAGTTCTTC. This codes for CASSYGTSGTNEQFF.